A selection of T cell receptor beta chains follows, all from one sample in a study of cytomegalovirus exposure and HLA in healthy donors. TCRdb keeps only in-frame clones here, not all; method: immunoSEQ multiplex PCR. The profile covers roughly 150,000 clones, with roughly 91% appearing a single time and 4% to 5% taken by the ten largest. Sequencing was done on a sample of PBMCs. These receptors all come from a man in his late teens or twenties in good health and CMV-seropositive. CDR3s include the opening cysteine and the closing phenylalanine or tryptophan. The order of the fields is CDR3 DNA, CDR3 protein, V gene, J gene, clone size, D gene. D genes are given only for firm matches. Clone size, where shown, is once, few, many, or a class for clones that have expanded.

cdr3_nt: TGTGCCAGCAGCTTAGGATCTCCCCAGGGGACCCAGTACTTC
cdr3_aa: CASSLGSPQGTQYF
v_call: TRBV7-2
j_call: TRBJ2-5
clone_size: NA
d_call: NA

cdr3_nt: TGTGCCAGCAGCTCGTACACAGATCTGGAGCAGTACTTC
cdr3_aa: CASSSYTDLEQYF
v_call: TRBV7-3
j_call: TRBJ2-7
clone_size: NA
d_call: NA

cdr3_nt: TGCGCCAGCAGCCAAGTCGCAGCGGCCTACAATGAGCAGTTCTTC
cdr3_aa: CASSQVAAAYNEQFF
v_call: TRBV4-1
j_call: TRBJ2-1
clone_size: NA
d_call: NA

cdr3_nt: TGTGCCAGCCGAGCGCGGACAGCAATGAACACTGAAGCTTTCTTT
cdr3_aa: CASRARTAMNTEAFF
v_call: TRBV7-2
j_call: TRBJ1-1
clone_size: NA
d_call: NA

cdr3_nt: TGTGCCAGCAGTTCTAGCGGGAGGGCCTTAAATGAGCAGTTCTTC
cdr3_aa: CASSSSGRALNEQFF
v_call: TRBV28
j_call: TRBJ2-1
clone_size: NA
d_call: TRBD2

cdr3_nt: TGTGCCAGCAGTTTTGGTACTAGCGGGCCCTACGAGCAGTACTTC
cdr3_aa: CASSFGTSGPYEQYF
v_call: TRBV6-5
j_call: TRBJ2-7
clone_size: NA
d_call: TRBD2

cdr3_nt: TGTGCCAGCAGCGTAGCCCTCGACGGGGTCGCCGGGGAGCTGTTTTTT
cdr3_aa: CASSVALDGVAGELFF
v_call: TRBV9
j_call: TRBJ2-2
clone_size: NA
d_call: NA

cdr3_nt: TGCAGCTTTCTGACCTGGAGGGGAAGGGAGACCCAGTACTTC
cdr3_aa: CSFLTWRGRETQYF
v_call: TRBV29-1
j_call: TRBJ2-5
clone_size: NA
d_call: NA

cdr3_nt: TGCGCCAGCAGCCAGCCTGGCGGGGCCTACGAGCAGTACTTC
cdr3_aa: CASSQPGGAYEQYF
v_call: TRBV5-1
j_call: TRBJ2-7
clone_size: NA
d_call: NA

cdr3_nt: TGTGCCAGCAGTCCCACCTTTTACAGGGGAAGCAATCAGCCCCAGCATTTT
cdr3_aa: CASSPTFYRGSNQPQHF
v_call: TRBV28
j_call: TRBJ1-5
clone_size: NA
d_call: TRBD1

cdr3_nt: TGTGCCAGCAGCCAAATCGAGAGCAATCAGCCCCAGCATTTT
cdr3_aa: CASSQIESNQPQHF
v_call: TRBV7-9
j_call: TRBJ1-5
clone_size: NA
d_call: NA

cdr3_nt: TGCGCCAGCAGTCCAATTAAGGGACAGGGTGCGTCGATAGAGCTGTTTTTT
cdr3_aa: CASSPIKGQGASIELFF
v_call: TRBV10-2
j_call: TRBJ2-2
clone_size: NA
d_call: TRBD1

cdr3_nt: TGTGCCAGCAGCACCACAGGGGGCTATAATGAAAAACTGTTTTTT
cdr3_aa: CASSTTGGYNEKLFF
v_call: TRBV11-1
j_call: TRBJ1-4
clone_size: NA
d_call: TRBD1

cdr3_nt: TGTGCCAGTAGCTCGACAGGGTCCTACGAGCAGTACTTC
cdr3_aa: CASSSTGSYEQYF
v_call: TRBV19
j_call: TRBJ2-7
clone_size: once
d_call: TRBD1

cdr3_nt: TGTGCCAGCAGTTACCGAGGGACAGGGGACGAAAAACTGTTTTTT
cdr3_aa: CASSYRGTGDEKLFF
v_call: TRBV6-6
j_call: TRBJ1-4
clone_size: NA
d_call: TRBD1

cdr3_nt: TGCAGCGTTGACGGTGTCCTACCGCTTAACACAGATACGCAGTATTTT
cdr3_aa: CSVDGVLPLNTDTQYF
v_call: TRBV29-1
j_call: TRBJ2-3
clone_size: NA
d_call: NA

cdr3_nt: TGCGCCAGCAGCCTAATAGGGGGGGGGAACACTGAAGCTTTCTTT
cdr3_aa: CASSLIGGGNTEAFF
v_call: TRBV4-1
j_call: TRBJ1-1
clone_size: NA
d_call: NA

cdr3_nt: TGTGCCAGCAGTCCGGACAGGGAGTATCAGCCCCAGCATTTT
cdr3_aa: CASSPDREYQPQHF
v_call: TRBV6-6
j_call: TRBJ1-5
clone_size: NA
d_call: TRBD1

cdr3_nt: TGTGCCAGCAGTGCCGGGACTATTGGCAATCAGCCCCAGCATTTT
cdr3_aa: CASSAGTIGNQPQHF
v_call: TRBV28
j_call: TRBJ1-5
clone_size: NA
d_call: NA

cdr3_nt: TGCGCCAGCAGCCCGGGAGGACACCAAGAGACCCAGTACTTC
cdr3_aa: CASSPGGHQETQYF
v_call: TRBV5-1
j_call: TRBJ2-5
clone_size: NA
d_call: TRBD2

cdr3_nt: TGTGCCATCAGTGAGACAGGGGGCCTGTCCTACAATGAGCAGTTCTTC
cdr3_aa: CAISETGGLSYNEQFF
v_call: TRBV10-3
j_call: TRBJ2-1
clone_size: NA
d_call: TRBD1

cdr3_nt: TGCGCCAGCAGCTCCTTGGGGACTAGCGGGAGAGGAACGGGCAATGAGCAGTTCTTC
cdr3_aa: CASSSLGTSGRGTGNEQFF
v_call: TRBV5-1
j_call: TRBJ2-1
clone_size: once
d_call: TRBD2

cdr3_nt: TGTGCCAGTAGTATCGGCAGGGTGAACACTGAAGCTTTCTTT
cdr3_aa: CASSIGRVNTEAFF
v_call: TRBV19
j_call: TRBJ1-1
clone_size: NA
d_call: NA

cdr3_nt: TGCAGTGCCAGGTTAGATGGCTACACCTTC
cdr3_aa: CSARLDGYTF
v_call: TRBV20-1
j_call: TRBJ1-2
clone_size: NA
d_call: NA

cdr3_nt: TGTGCCAGCAGCAAATGTATAGGGACTAGCGGGATGAGCTCCTACAATGAGCAGTTCTTC
cdr3_aa: CASSKCIGTSGMSSYNEQFF
v_call: TRBV21-1
j_call: TRBJ2-1
clone_size: NA
d_call: NA

cdr3_nt: TGTGCCAGCCGTACTAGCGGGCAGACCTACGAGCAGTACTTC
cdr3_aa: CASRTSGQTYEQYF
v_call: TRBV7-9
j_call: TRBJ2-7
clone_size: NA
d_call: TRBD2

cdr3_nt: TGTGCCAGCAGCTTAGGACTAGACAATGAGCAGTTCTTC
cdr3_aa: CASSLGLDNEQFF
v_call: TRBV7-6
j_call: TRBJ2-1
clone_size: NA
d_call: NA

cdr3_nt: TGTGCCAGCAGTCCGAGACTAGCGGGAGGGCCAGATACGCAGTATTTT
cdr3_aa: CASSPRLAGGPDTQYF
v_call: TRBV27
j_call: TRBJ2-3
clone_size: NA
d_call: TRBD2

cdr3_nt: TGTGCCAGCTCTCCCGACAGGAGAGGTGAAGCTTTCTTT
cdr3_aa: CASSPDRRGEAFF
v_call: TRBV18
j_call: TRBJ1-1
clone_size: NA
d_call: NA

cdr3_nt: TGTGCCAGCAGTTCCAGACAGGATCCCTACGAGCAGTACTTC
cdr3_aa: CASSSRQDPYEQYF
v_call: TRBV28
j_call: TRBJ2-7
clone_size: NA
d_call: NA

cdr3_nt: TGTGCCTGGAGCGGACAGGGGATGGTTTCTGAAGCTTTCTTT
cdr3_aa: CAWSGQGMVSEAFF
v_call: TRBV30
j_call: TRBJ1-1
clone_size: NA
d_call: TRBD1

cdr3_nt: TGTGCCAGCAGTCCGGGACTCACCCAGGGCGAGCAGTTCTTC
cdr3_aa: CASSPGLTQGEQFF
v_call: TRBV6-5
j_call: TRBJ2-1
clone_size: NA
d_call: NA

cdr3_nt: TGTGCCACCCGGAGAGGCCTCTCCTACGAGCAGTACTTC
cdr3_aa: CATRRGLSYEQYF
v_call: TRBV10-3
j_call: TRBJ2-7
clone_size: NA
d_call: NA

cdr3_nt: TGTGCCAGCAGCAAAGCGCTAAATGCCCCCACCTACGAGCAGTACTTC
cdr3_aa: CASSKALNAPTYEQYF
v_call: TRBV21-1
j_call: TRBJ2-7
clone_size: NA
d_call: NA

cdr3_nt: TGTGCCAGCGGACAGCGGGAGGGCAGGTACGAGCAGTACTTC
cdr3_aa: CASGQREGRYEQYF
v_call: TRBV21-1
j_call: TRBJ2-7
clone_size: NA
d_call: NA

cdr3_nt: TGTGCCATCAGTGAGTCCAAAATAGCGTACGGCGGCTATGGCTACACCTTC
cdr3_aa: CAISESKIAYGGYGYTF
v_call: TRBV10-3
j_call: TRBJ1-2
clone_size: NA
d_call: NA

cdr3_nt: TGCGCCAGCAGCCAAGGCGTAGCACGCTCCTACAATGAGCAGTTCTTC
cdr3_aa: CASSQGVARSYNEQFF
v_call: TRBV4-1
j_call: TRBJ2-1
clone_size: NA
d_call: NA

cdr3_nt: TGTGCCAGCAGGTTAGGCCGGGCAGGGTCGTCGAACTCCTACGAGCAGTACTTC
cdr3_aa: CASRLGRAGSSNSYEQYF
v_call: TRBV11-2
j_call: TRBJ2-7
clone_size: NA
d_call: NA

cdr3_nt: TGTGCCAGCAGTGAAGGGGAGGGGTACTATGGCTACACCTTC
cdr3_aa: CASSEGEGYYGYTF
v_call: TRBV6-1
j_call: TRBJ1-2
clone_size: NA
d_call: NA

cdr3_nt: TGTGCCAGCAGTTTATCCGGGATAACCTACGAGCAGTACTTC
cdr3_aa: CASSLSGITYEQYF
v_call: TRBV28
j_call: TRBJ2-7
clone_size: NA
d_call: NA

cdr3_nt: TGTGCTAGTGGTACCTCTGGGGGCGGGAATCAGCCCCAGCATTTT
cdr3_aa: CASGTSGGGNQPQHF
v_call: TRBV12-5
j_call: TRBJ1-5
clone_size: NA
d_call: NA

cdr3_nt: TGCGCCAGCAGCCAACTCCCGGGACTTAATGAAAAACTGTTTTTT
cdr3_aa: CASSQLPGLNEKLFF
v_call: TRBV4-1
j_call: TRBJ1-4
clone_size: NA
d_call: NA

cdr3_nt: TGTGCCAGCAGCTCAGGACACTTTAGCACAGATACGCAGTATTTT
cdr3_aa: CASSSGHFSTDTQYF
v_call: TRBV9
j_call: TRBJ2-3
clone_size: NA
d_call: NA

cdr3_nt: TGTGCCAGCAGCCCCACGACCGGGACTGAAGCTTTCTTT
cdr3_aa: CASSPTTGTEAFF
v_call: TRBV11-2
j_call: TRBJ1-1
clone_size: NA
d_call: NA

cdr3_nt: TGTGCCAGCAGCTTAGCGTACAGGTCCGGGGAAAAACTGTTTTTT
cdr3_aa: CASSLAYRSGEKLFF
v_call: TRBV7-8
j_call: TRBJ1-4
clone_size: NA
d_call: NA

cdr3_nt: TGTGCCAGCAGTTACCCCAGGTCCTACGAGCAGTACTTC
cdr3_aa: CASSYPRSYEQYF
v_call: TRBV6-5
j_call: TRBJ2-7
clone_size: NA
d_call: NA

cdr3_nt: TGTGCCAGCAGTGTGGTGGCCGCCGTCGGGGAGCTGTTTTTT
cdr3_aa: CASSVVAAVGELFF
v_call: TRBV2
j_call: TRBJ2-2
clone_size: NA
d_call: NA

cdr3_nt: TGTGCCAGCAAATGGGGAGGCTCCTACAATGAGCAGTTCTTC
cdr3_aa: CASKWGGSYNEQFF
v_call: TRBV6-1
j_call: TRBJ2-1
clone_size: NA
d_call: NA

cdr3_nt: TGCGCCAGCAGCTTTGGTCCCGCCCGGAGGCCGGGCTACACCTTC
cdr3_aa: CASSFGPARRPGYTF
v_call: TRBV5-1
j_call: TRBJ1-2
clone_size: NA
d_call: NA

cdr3_nt: TGCAGCGTTGGAATTGCGGGAGGCTCTGAGCAGTTCTTC
cdr3_aa: CSVGIAGGSEQFF
v_call: TRBV29-1
j_call: TRBJ2-1
clone_size: NA
d_call: TRBD2

cdr3_nt: TGTGCCAACGACGTCCCGGACAGGCCCTACGAGCAGTACTTC
cdr3_aa: CANDVPDRPYEQYF
v_call: TRBV9
j_call: TRBJ2-7
clone_size: few
d_call: TRBD1

cdr3_nt: TGTGCCAGCAGACAACGGGACAGGGGGCGCCGGGGGACTAATGAAAAACTGTTTTTT
cdr3_aa: CASRQRDRGRRGTNEKLFF
v_call: TRBV28
j_call: TRBJ1-4
clone_size: NA
d_call: TRBD1

cdr3_nt: TGTGCCAGCAGGGACAGGGTGACCCCCACAGATACGCAGTATTTT
cdr3_aa: CASRDRVTPTDTQYF
v_call: TRBV6-1
j_call: TRBJ2-3
clone_size: NA
d_call: TRBD1

cdr3_nt: TGTGCCAGCAGTTCGCCAGGGCTACCGGCCGGGACCCAGTACTTC
cdr3_aa: CASSSPGLPAGTQYF
v_call: TRBV28
j_call: TRBJ2-5
clone_size: NA
d_call: NA

cdr3_nt: TGTGCCATCAGTAATACTAGCGGGTACTACAATGAGCAGTTCTTC
cdr3_aa: CAISNTSGYYNEQFF
v_call: TRBV10-3
j_call: TRBJ2-1
clone_size: NA
d_call: TRBD2

cdr3_nt: TGTGCCACCTGGACAGGGGACCTATGGGGCTTAGCTAACTATGGCTACACCTTC
cdr3_aa: CATWTGDLWGLANYGYTF
v_call: TRBV10-3
j_call: TRBJ1-2
clone_size: NA
d_call: TRBD1

cdr3_nt: TGTGCCAGTAGCCCTTGGGGGGGACTACTCTACGAGCAGTACTTC
cdr3_aa: CASSPWGGLLYEQYF
v_call: TRBV19
j_call: TRBJ2-7
clone_size: NA
d_call: TRBD2

cdr3_nt: TGTGCCAGCAGCTGGGGACAGGGCAATCAGCCCCAGCATTTT
cdr3_aa: CASSWGQGNQPQHF
v_call: TRBV11-2
j_call: TRBJ1-5
clone_size: NA
d_call: TRBD1

cdr3_nt: TGTGCCAGCCGCCTCGCCGGGGTATTTGGCTACACCTTC
cdr3_aa: CASRLAGVFGYTF
v_call: TRBV19
j_call: TRBJ1-2
clone_size: NA
d_call: NA

cdr3_nt: TGTGCCAGTAGTGGGAGGTACGACGAGCCCTACGAGCAGTACTTC
cdr3_aa: CASSGRYDEPYEQYF
v_call: TRBV19
j_call: TRBJ2-7
clone_size: once
d_call: NA